This record concerns one T cell receptor beta chain sequence. Data came from immunoSEQ multiplex PCR; TCRdb stores just in-frame clones and leaves some out. The table shows about 180,000 clones, with roughly 89% occurring only once. The sample belongs to a study of Ad26.COV2.S vaccination and SARS-CoV-2 variants. CDR3 size: 15 residues. CDR1 and CDR2 (germline): LNHDA, SQIVND (reference sequence). Losses at the gene ends were 4 bases for V and 0 bases for J; bases not matched to a gene: 3. The chain uses TRBV19 and TRBJ2-1; 7 bases agree with TRBD2. The TCR was taken from a human donor who had recovered from COVID-19. Material: peripheral blood, obtained after recovery from COVID-19. As DNA, the CDR3 is TGTGCCAGTAGTACTGGCGGGAGCTCCTACAATGAGCAGTTCTTC. It encodes CASSTGGSSYNEQFF. Based on the CDR3 plus reference TRBV19 and TRBJ2-1, the full variable domain is DGGITQSPKYLFRKEGQNVTLSCEQNLNHDAMYWYRQDPGQGLRLIYYSQIVNDFQKGDIAEGYSVSREKKESFPLTVTSAQKNPTAFYLCASSTGGSSYNEQFFGPGTRLTVL.